This T cell receptor (beta chain) was observed in a study of OX40 agonist ivuxolimab in advanced cancers. For context, the study as a whole: Ivuxolimab was an agonistic, fully human IgG2 monoclonal antibody directed against OX40 (CD134), a costimulatory receptor. The monotherapy dose-escalation portion (N = 52 patients) of the phase I ivuxolimab trial is reported in the paper. In the dose-escalation cohort, 75% to 90% of patients were male, and the mean age was 60 years with a range of roughly 20 to 79. Of the roughly 53 patients in dose escalation, 19 had hepatocellular carcinoma, roughly 15 had melanoma, 9 had renal cell carcinoma and 9 had head and neck cancer. The point of sequencing TCRbeta in the periphery was to test whether ivuxolimab changed TCR sequence diversity and drove clonal T-cell expansion. Intravenous ivuxolimab was administered to patients every 2 weeks at six dose levels: 0.01, 0.1, 0.3, 1.5, 3 and 10 mg/kg. Partial responses were achieved by three dose-escalation patients, of whom one had hepatocellular carcinoma and two had cutaneous melanoma. Patients were allowed to have had prior anti-PD-1, anti-PD-L1 or anti-CTLA-4 therapy, and approximately 43% of the dose-escalation patients had previously received checkpoint inhibitors. Study-wide conclusions, independent of this receptor: In the 0.1-3.0 mg/kg groups, partial responders were among the patients with the lowest normalized peripheral clonal expansion, particularly in CD8+ T cells. Clonal expansion of both CD4+ and CD8+ blood T cells was observed from baseline to week 6 at doses 0.1 to 3.0 mg/kg. Low levels of normalized T-cell clonal expansion were also seen in some patients who did not respond. The antigen specificity of the peripheral T cells that underwent clonal expansion was not determined. After ivuxolimab, more expanded clones were found on average in CD8+ T cells than in CD4+ T cells.

From the germline V gene, CDR1 is MGHRA and CDR2 is YSYEKL. The CDR3 goes from the cysteine to the phenylalanine over 15 residues. Here the CDR3 DNA is all that survives: 45 bases in frame from base 1. After removal of 1 base from V and 3 bases from J, the junction retains 4 bases not matched to a gene. In regard to this clone: No cognate antigen has been identified for it. One base away there is no much larger clone; base qualities are not given.

The trial excluded patients who had a history of autoimmune disease or who were on systemic immunosuppression. Peripheral blood for TCR sequencing was collected from all dose cohorts at baseline, on cycle 4 day 1, and on cycle 7 day 1. Samples came from an open-label, multicenter, first-in-human phase I dose-escalation trial of ivuxolimab. The trial enrolled adults with locally advanced or metastatic head and neck squamous cell, hepatocellular, melanoma or renal cell carcinoma. Before TCR sequencing, CD4+ T cells and CD8+ T cells from peripheral blood were sorted into separate populations. To sequence the TCRbeta CDR3 region, genomic DNA was isolated from the sorted cells. The immunoSEQ Assay was used to sequence the TCRbeta CDR3 regions. Sourced from immuneACCESS, this table was stored by TCRdb with only in-frame sequences that have V and J called. A share of the clones is absent; for the studies checked, an unresolved V gene accounts for under half, and the remainder has no known explanation. This sample is represented by just under 100,000 clones; roughly 95% of them were singletons. The ten largest clonotypes hold around 0.17% of the sample.

The sequence came from an adult with an advanced solid tumor such as melanoma, head and neck, liver or kidney cancer. The rearrangement joined TRBV4-1 to TRBJ1-2; 8 bases in between match TRBD1. Sequencing was performed on CD4+ or CD8+ T cells sorted from blood, taken in a trial of the OX40 agonist ivuxolimab. The CDR3: CASSQGDRGDYGYTF. The base sequence is TGCGCCAGCAGCCAAGGCGACAGGGGAGACTATGGCTACACCTTC.